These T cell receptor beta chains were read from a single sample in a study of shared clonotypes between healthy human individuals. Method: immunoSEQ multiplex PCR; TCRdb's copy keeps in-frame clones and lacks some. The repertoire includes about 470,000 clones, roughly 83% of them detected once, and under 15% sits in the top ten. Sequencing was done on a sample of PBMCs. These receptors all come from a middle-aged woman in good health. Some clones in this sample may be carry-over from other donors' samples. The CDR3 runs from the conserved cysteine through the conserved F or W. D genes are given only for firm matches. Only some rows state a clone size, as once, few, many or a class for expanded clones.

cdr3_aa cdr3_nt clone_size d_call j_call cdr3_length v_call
CASSFDSRGQFF TGTGCCAGCAGCTTTGACTCTCGGGGGCAGTTCTTC - - TRBJ2-1 12 TRBV5-6
CADLGPEVDTQYF TGTGCTGACCTCGGCCCCGAGGTAGATACGCAGTATTTT - - TRBJ2-3 13 TRBV7-9
CASSADSNQPQHF TGTGCCAGCAGCGCCGACAGCAATCAGCCCCAGCATTTT - - TRBJ1-5 13 TRBV6-4
CASSQGWSGSNQPQHF TGCGCCAGCAGCCAAGGCTGGTCGGGGAGCAATCAGCCCCAGCATTTT once - TRBJ1-5 16 TRBV4-1
CASSLGFDRVLSGYTF TGCGCCAGCAGCTTGGGATTCGACAGGGTCCTGAGTGGCTACACCTTC - TRBD1 TRBJ1-2 16 TRBV5-1
CASRGTSGRVVEQYF TGTGCCAGCAGGGGGACTAGCGGGAGGGTGGTCGAGCAGTACTTC - TRBD2 TRBJ2-7 15 TRBV28
CASNTGISDEQFF TGTGCCAGCAATACAGGAATTTCGGATGAGCAGTTCTTC - - TRBJ2-1 13 TRBV2
CASSAGTVNNEQFF TGTGCCAGCAGTGCCGGGACAGTAAACAATGAGCAGTTCTTC - TRBD1 TRBJ2-1 14 TRBV6-6
CSFPKSGSVEQYF TGCAGCTTTCCGAAATCAGGGAGCGTCGAGCAGTACTTC - - TRBJ2-7 13 TRBV29-1
CASSRQGTDTQYF TGTGCCAGCTCACGGCAAGGCACAGATACGCAGTATTTT - - TRBJ2-3 13 TRBV18
CASGLVTGRSTGELFF TGTGCTAGTGGTTTGGTAACAGGACGGAGCACCGGGGAGCTGTTTTTT many - TRBJ2-2 16 TRBV12-5
CASSLGGTGAYEQYF TGTGCCAGCAGCTTGGGGGGGACAGGTGCCTACGAGCAGTACTTC - TRBD1 TRBJ2-7 15 TRBV5-4
CASSLTAWANVLTF TGTGCCAGCAGTTTAACGGCTTGGGCCAACGTCCTGACTTTC - - TRBJ2-6 14 TRBV28
CASSVVGSLYSEQFF TGTGCCAGCAGCGTAGTAGGTAGCCTGTACAGTGAGCAGTTCTTC - - TRBJ2-1 15 TRBV9
CASSSLRSSYEQYF TGTGCCAGCAGCTCACTCAGGAGCTCCTACGAGCAGTACTTC once - TRBJ2-7 14 TRBV7-9
CAWSRHTGELFF TGTGCCTGGAGTCGACATACCGGGGAGCTGTTTTTT few - TRBJ2-2 12 TRBV30
CASSLALGTEAFF TGCGCCAGCAGCTTGGCCTTGGGGACTGAAGCTTTCTTT few - TRBJ1-1 13 TRBV5-1
CASSLVLGQKQETQYF TGTGCCAGCAGCTTAGTTTTAGGGCAGAAACAAGAGACCCAGTACTTC - - TRBJ2-5 16 TRBV7-2
CASSDGLAGYNEQFF TGTGCCAGCAGTGACGGACTAGCGGGCTACAATGAGCAGTTCTTC - TRBD2 TRBJ2-1 15 TRBV6-1
CASSLRSGREETQYF TGTGCCAGCAGCTTGCGGAGCGGGAGAGAAGAGACCCAGTACTTC - TRBD2 TRBJ2-5 15 TRBV7-2
CASSPGTGSNQPQHF TGCGCCAGCAGCCCCGGGACAGGTAGCAATCAGCCCCAGCATTTT - TRBD1 TRBJ1-5 15 TRBV5-1
CASSQDLLTSGRTDTQYF TGTGCCAGCAGCCAAGATCTCCTGACTAGCGGACGCACAGATACGCAGTATTTT - TRBD2 TRBJ2-3 18 TRBV4-2
CASSPGLAGGTDTQYF TGTGCCAGCAGCCCGGGACTAGCGGGAGGCACAGATACGCAGTATTTT - TRBD2 TRBJ2-3 16 TRBV7-3
CASSLGQGSSGNTIYF TGCGCCAGCAGCCTCGGACAAGGAAGCTCTGGAAACACCATATATTTT many - TRBJ1-3 16 TRBV5-1
CASSRGGGGKDEKLFF TGTGCCAGCTCACGAGGCGGGGGCGGAAAAGACGAAAAACTGTTTTTT - - TRBJ1-4 16 TRBV18
CAIRDDRGGYEQYF TGTGCCATCAGGGACGACAGGGGAGGGTACGAGCAGTACTTC - - TRBJ2-7 14 TRBV10-3
CASSLRQGSYEQYF TGTGCCAGCAGCTTAAGACAGGGCTCCTACGAGCAGTACTTC - TRBD1 TRBJ2-7 14 TRBV7-6
CASSYSGQPTNEKLFF TGTGCCAGCAGTTACTCGGGACAGCCAACTAATGAAAAACTGTTTTTT - TRBD1 TRBJ1-4 16 TRBV6-6
CASSLVSVAGRNEQYF TGTGCCAGCAGCTTAGTTTCGGTGGCAGGGCGGAATGAGCAGTACTTC - - TRBJ2-7 16 TRBV7-9
CASSQGTSGSYEQYF TGCGCCAGCAGCCAAGGGACTAGCGGGAGTTACGAGCAGTACTTC - TRBD2 TRBJ2-7 15 TRBV5-1
CASSPQREGASTDTQYF TGCGCCAGCAGCCCCCAGAGGGAGGGGGCGAGTACAGATACGCAGTATTTT few - TRBJ2-3 17 TRBV5-1
CASSEATQETQYF TGTGCCAGCAGTGAAGCTACTCAAGAGACCCAGTACTTC - - TRBJ2-5 13 TRBV2
CASSAGLRTVSSYEQYF TGTGCCAGCAGCGCCGGGCTGCGGACAGTAAGCTCCTACGAGCAGTACTTC - - TRBJ2-7 17 TRBV4-2
CASVGGTGELFF TGTGCTAGTGTGGGGGGAACCGGGGAGCTGTTTTTT - - TRBJ2-2 12 TRBV12-5
CASRTGPTEAFF TGTGCCAGCAGGACAGGGCCCACTGAAGCTTTCTTT - TRBD1 TRBJ1-1 12 TRBV6-1
CASSFGQGEQYF TGTGCCAGCAGCTTCGGACAGGGAGAGCAGTATTTT few TRBD1 TRBJ2-3 12 TRBV7-3
CASSPQPGRQETQYF TGTGCCAGCAGCCCCCAACCGGGACGACAAGAGACCCAGTACTTC - - TRBJ2-5 15 TRBV7-8
CASSLAGGQQYF TGTGCCAGCAGCTTGGCGGGGGGCCAGCAGTACTTC - - TRBJ2-7 12 TRBV5-4
CASSEMQAPSYEQYF TGTGCCAGCAGTGAAATGCAGGCCCCCTCCTACGAGCAGTACTTC - - TRBJ2-7 15 TRBV6-1
CATSRGVGGSPGETQYF TGTGCCACCAGCAGAGGGGTCGGCGGGAGTCCTGGGGAGACCCAGTACTTC - TRBD2 TRBJ2-5 17 TRBV15
CASSLLETYNNEQFF TGTGCCAGCTCACTGCTGGAAACATACAACAATGAGCAGTTCTTC - - TRBJ2-1 15 TRBV18
CASSHIGVGYEQFF TGTGCCAGCAGCCATATTGGAGTGGGGTATGAGCAGTTCTTC - - TRBJ2-1 14 TRBV7-8
CASSLAQGAKGYEQYF TGCGCCAGCAGCTTGGCACAGGGGGCAAAGGGCTACGAGCAGTACTTC - TRBD1 TRBJ2-7 16 TRBV5-1
CASNANFRGSGANVLTF TGTGCCAGCAACGCAAATTTCAGGGGCTCTGGGGCCAACGTCCTGACTTTC - - TRBJ2-6 17 TRBV2
CAWSEGTRADTQYF TGTGCCTGGAGCGAGGGGACGAGGGCAGATACGCAGTATTTT - - TRBJ2-3 14 TRBV30
CASSQQGGHQETQYF TGTGCCAGCAGCCAACAGGGGGGGCACCAAGAGACCCAGTACTTC - - TRBJ2-5 15 TRBV2
CASSIGLAGETQYF TGCGCCAGCAGCATCGGACTAGCGGGAGAGACCCAGTACTTC - TRBD2 TRBJ2-5 14 TRBV5-1
CASSDTGNTEAFF TGTGCCAGCAGTGATACCGGGAACACTGAAGCTTTCTTT few - TRBJ1-1 13 TRBV2
CSVGGGESNYGYTF TGCAGCGTTGGGGGAGGGGAGAGTAACTATGGCTACACCTTC - - TRBJ1-2 14 TRBV29-1
CASSDGSTADTQYF TGTGCCAGCAGCGACGGTTCCACGGCAGATACGCAGTATTTT many - TRBJ2-3 14 TRBV2
CASSLAGGGDTQYF TGCGCCAGCAGCCTAGCGGGAGGGGGAGATACGCAGTATTTT - TRBD2 TRBJ2-3 14 TRBV5-1
CASSVGTSGRDRGEQYF TGTGCCAGCAGTGTCGGGACTAGCGGGAGGGACCGGGGCGAGCAGTACTTC - TRBD2 TRBJ2-7 17 TRBV6-1
CSTGYGADTQYF TGTTCCACCGGATACGGGGCAGATACGCAGTATTTT - - TRBJ2-3 12 TRBV30
CASSQTGGGGAIQYF TGTGCCAGTAGTCAGACAGGGGGCGGGGGTGCCATTCAGTACTTC - TRBD1 TRBJ2-4 15 TRBV19
CASSSSSGYEQYF TGTGCCAGCAGCTCATCCTCCGGGTACGAGCAGTACTTC - - TRBJ2-7 13 TRBV7-2
CASSEGRVLNGYTF TGTGCCAGCAGTGAAGGGAGGGTTCTTAATGGCTACACCTTC - - TRBJ1-2 14 TRBV2
CASSQRPYGYTF TGTGCCAGCAGTCAAAGACCTTATGGCTACACCTTC - - TRBJ1-2 12 TRBV27
CASSMLAGTEKLFF TGTGCCAGTAGTATGCTGGCAGGGACTGAAAAACTGTTTTTT - - TRBJ1-4 14 TRBV19
CASSQAGRSQPQHF TGCGCCAGCAGCCAAGCCGGGCGGAGTCAGCCCCAGCATTTT - - TRBJ1-5 14 TRBV4-1